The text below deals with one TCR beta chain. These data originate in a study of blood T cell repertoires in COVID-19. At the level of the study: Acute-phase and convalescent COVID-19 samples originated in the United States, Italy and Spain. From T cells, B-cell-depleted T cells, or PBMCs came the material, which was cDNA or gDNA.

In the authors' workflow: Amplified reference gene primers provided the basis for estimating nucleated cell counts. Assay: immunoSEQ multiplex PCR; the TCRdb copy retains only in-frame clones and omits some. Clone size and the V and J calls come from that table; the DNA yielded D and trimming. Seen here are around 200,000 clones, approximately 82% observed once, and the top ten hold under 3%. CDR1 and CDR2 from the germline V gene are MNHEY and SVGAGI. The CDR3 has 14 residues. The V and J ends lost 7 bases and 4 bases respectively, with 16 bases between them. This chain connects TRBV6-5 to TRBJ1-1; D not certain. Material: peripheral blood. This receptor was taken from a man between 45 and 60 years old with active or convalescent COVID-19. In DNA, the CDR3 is TGTGCCAGCATCCGAGACCCAGCGAGCACTGAAGCTTTCTTT. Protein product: CASIRDPASTEAFF.